A selection of T cell receptor beta chains follows, all from one sample in a study of human CD8 memory T cell subsets. From the 5' RACE reads, TCRdb lists one entry per CDR3 protein and no DNA. The listing records under 7,000 distinct CDR3 sequences. The sequencing input was CD8+ T cells from PBMCs. All receptors come from a human donor in good health. CDR3s include the opening cysteine and the closing phenylalanine or tryptophan. Each record gives: CDR3 protein, clone size, J gene, CDR3 length, V gene. Clone size is not always given. Where it is, it says once, few, many or a class for expanded clones.

CASSQHLTSGPYNEQFF | NA | TRBJ2-1 | 17 | TRBV28
CASSPGLAGGGETQYF | NA | TRBJ2-5 | 16 | TRBV11-2
CASSSTEPNEQFF | NA | TRBJ2-1 | 13 | TRBV2
CASSPTGLSYEQYF | NA | TRBJ2-7 | 14 | TRBV12-3/TRBV12-4
CASSRGKNEQFF | NA | TRBJ2-1 | 12 | TRBV11-2
CSVEDPGDRDNIQYF | medium-sized | TRBJ2-4 | 15 | TRBV29-1
CASSLRTSGSINEQYF | NA | TRBJ2-7 | 16 | TRBV27
CASSFSEGELFF | NA | TRBJ2-2 | 12 | TRBV28
CASSGVPEQETQYF | NA | TRBJ2-5 | 14 | TRBV5-1
CASSVEGTGGFGELFF | NA | TRBJ2-2 | 16 | TRBV9
CASSQTVTGELFF | NA | TRBJ2-2 | 13 | TRBV3-1
CASSTTGAEYF | NA | TRBJ2-4 | 11 | TRBV19
CSARDFSGGTDTQYF | NA | TRBJ2-3 | 15 | TRBV20-1
CASSYRVLEQFF | NA | TRBJ2-1 | 12 | TRBV6-2/TRBV6-3
CRSRNTDTQYF | NA | TRBJ2-3 | 11 | TRBV20-1
CASSEEGITYEQYF | NA | TRBJ2-7 | 14 | TRBV25-1
CASSPQGAGETQYF | NA | TRBJ2-5 | 14 | TRBV5-6
CASSEPPPGQETQYF | NA | TRBJ2-5 | 15 | TRBV10-2
CSARLPEGNQPQHF | medium-sized | TRBJ1-5 | 14 | TRBV20-1
CASSQDPTSPVEQFF | NA | TRBJ2-1 | 15 | TRBV4-1
CASSLDGRTTSTDTQYF | medium-sized | TRBJ2-3 | 17 | TRBV11-2
CATSRAAGVGETQYF | medium-sized | TRBJ2-5 | 15 | TRBV15
CSAHGLLAGGYGDTQYF | NA | TRBJ2-3 | 17 | TRBV20-1
CASGRTANEQFF | NA | TRBJ2-1 | 12 | TRBV12-5